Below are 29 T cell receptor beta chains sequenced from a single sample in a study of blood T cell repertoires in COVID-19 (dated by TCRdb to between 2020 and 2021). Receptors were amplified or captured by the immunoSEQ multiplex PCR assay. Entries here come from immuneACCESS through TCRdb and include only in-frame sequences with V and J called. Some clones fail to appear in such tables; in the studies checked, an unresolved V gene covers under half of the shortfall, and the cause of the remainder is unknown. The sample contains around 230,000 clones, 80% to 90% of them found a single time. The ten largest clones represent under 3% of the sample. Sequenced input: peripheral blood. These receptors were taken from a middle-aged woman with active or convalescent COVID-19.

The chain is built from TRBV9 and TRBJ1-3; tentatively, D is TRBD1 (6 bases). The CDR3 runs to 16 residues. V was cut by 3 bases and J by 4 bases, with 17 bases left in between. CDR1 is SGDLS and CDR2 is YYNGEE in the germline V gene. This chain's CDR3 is CASSGRGHGDGNTIYF. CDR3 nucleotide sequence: TGTGCCAGCAGCGGCAGGGGCCACGGCGACGGAAACACCATATATTTT.

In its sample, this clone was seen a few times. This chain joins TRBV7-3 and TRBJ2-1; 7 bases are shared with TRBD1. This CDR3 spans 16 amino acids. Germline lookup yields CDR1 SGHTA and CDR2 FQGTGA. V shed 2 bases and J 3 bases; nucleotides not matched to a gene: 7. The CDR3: CASSLQNRGSYNEQFF. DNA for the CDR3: TGTGCCAGCAGCTTACAAAACAGGGGTAGCTACAATGAGCAGTTCTTC. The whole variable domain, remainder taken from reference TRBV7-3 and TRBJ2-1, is GAGVSQTPSNKVTEKGKYVELRCDPISGHTALYWYRQSLGQGPEFLIYFQGTGAADDSGLPNDRFFAVRPEGSVSTLKIQRTERGDSAVYLCASSLQNRGSYNEQFFGPGTRLTVL.

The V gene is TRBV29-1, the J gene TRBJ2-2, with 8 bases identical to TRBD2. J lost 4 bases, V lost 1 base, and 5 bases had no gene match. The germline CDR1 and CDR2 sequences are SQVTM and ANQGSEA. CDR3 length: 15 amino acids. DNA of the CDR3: TGCAGCGTTGAAGCCCGAGCGGGAGTCACCGGGGAGCTGTTTTTT. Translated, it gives CSVEARAGVTGELFF.

The CDR3 DNA is TGCGCCAGCAGACAGGGGAGCACTGAAGCTTTCTTT. Translated, it gives CASRQGSTEAFF. J is TRBJ1-1 and V is TRBV4-1; 7 bases agree with TRBD1. This CDR3 is built from 12 residues. The germline CDR1 and CDR2 sequences are MGHRA and YSYEKL. The junction had 2 bases not matched to a gene; V was cut back by 6 bases and J by 4 bases.

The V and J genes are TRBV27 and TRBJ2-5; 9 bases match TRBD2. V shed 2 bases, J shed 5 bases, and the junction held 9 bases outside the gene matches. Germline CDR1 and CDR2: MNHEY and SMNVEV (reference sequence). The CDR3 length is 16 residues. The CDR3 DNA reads TGTGCCAGCAGTTTAGGGAGCGGGGGGCTGGGGGAGACCCAGTACTTC. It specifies CASSLGSGGLGETQYF.

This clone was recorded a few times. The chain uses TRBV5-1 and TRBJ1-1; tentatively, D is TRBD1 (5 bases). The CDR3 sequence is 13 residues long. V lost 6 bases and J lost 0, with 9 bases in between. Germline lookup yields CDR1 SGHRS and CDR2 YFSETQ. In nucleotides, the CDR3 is TGCGCCAGCACCGACAGCATGAACACTGAAGCTTTCTTT. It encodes CASTDSMNTEAFF.

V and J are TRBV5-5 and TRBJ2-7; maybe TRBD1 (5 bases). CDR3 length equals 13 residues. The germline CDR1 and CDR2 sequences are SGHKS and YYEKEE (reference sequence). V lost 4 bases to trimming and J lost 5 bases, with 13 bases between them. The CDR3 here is CASSLSREHEQYF. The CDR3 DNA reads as TGTGCCAGCAGCCTCAGCAGGGAACACGAGCAGTACTTC.

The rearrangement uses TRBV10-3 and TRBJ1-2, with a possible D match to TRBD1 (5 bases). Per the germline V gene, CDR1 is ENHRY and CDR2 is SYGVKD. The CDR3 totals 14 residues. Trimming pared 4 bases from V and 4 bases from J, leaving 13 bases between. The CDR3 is CAISGGGAGYGYTF. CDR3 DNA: TGTGCCATCAGTGGGGGAGGGGCCGGCTATGGCTACACCTTC.

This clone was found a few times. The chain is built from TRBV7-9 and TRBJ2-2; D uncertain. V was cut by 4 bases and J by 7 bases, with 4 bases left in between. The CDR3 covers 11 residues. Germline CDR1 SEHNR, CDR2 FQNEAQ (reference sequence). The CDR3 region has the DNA TGTGCCAGCAGCTCCTACGGGGAGCTGTTTTTT. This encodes CASSSYGELFF.

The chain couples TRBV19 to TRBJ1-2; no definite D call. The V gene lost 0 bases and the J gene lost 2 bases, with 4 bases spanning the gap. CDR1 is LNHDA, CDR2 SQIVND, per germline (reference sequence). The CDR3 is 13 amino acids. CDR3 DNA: TGTGCCAGTAGTATAGATCTGAACTATGGCTACACCTTC. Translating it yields CASSIDLNYGYTF. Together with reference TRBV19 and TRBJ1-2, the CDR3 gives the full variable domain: DGGITQSPKYLFRKEGQNVTLSCEQNLNHDAMYWYRQDPGQGLRLIYYSQIVNDFQKGDIAEGYSVSREKKESFPLTVTSAQKNPTAFYLCASSIDLNYGYTFGSGTRLTVV.

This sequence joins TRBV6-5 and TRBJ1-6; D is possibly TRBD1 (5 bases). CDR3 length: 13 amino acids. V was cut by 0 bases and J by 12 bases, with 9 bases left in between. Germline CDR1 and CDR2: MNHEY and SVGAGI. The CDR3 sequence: CASSYSNGGPLHF. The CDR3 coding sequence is TGTGCCAGCAGTTACTCGAACGGGGGACCCCTCCACTTT.

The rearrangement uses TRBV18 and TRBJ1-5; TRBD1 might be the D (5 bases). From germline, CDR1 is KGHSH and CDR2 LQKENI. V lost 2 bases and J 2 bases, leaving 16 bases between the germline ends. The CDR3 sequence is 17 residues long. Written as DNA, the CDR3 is TGTGCCAGCTCACCAGGTATCGGGGGAGGCGGCAATCAGCCCCAGCATTTT. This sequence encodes CASSPGIGGGGNQPQHF.

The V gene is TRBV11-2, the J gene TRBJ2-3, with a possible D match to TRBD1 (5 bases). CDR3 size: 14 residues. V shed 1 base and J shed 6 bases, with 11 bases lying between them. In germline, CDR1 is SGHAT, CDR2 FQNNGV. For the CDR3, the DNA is TGTGCCAGCAGCTTAGCTCCAGGGATGGATACGCAGTATTTT. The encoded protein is CASSLAPGMDTQYF.

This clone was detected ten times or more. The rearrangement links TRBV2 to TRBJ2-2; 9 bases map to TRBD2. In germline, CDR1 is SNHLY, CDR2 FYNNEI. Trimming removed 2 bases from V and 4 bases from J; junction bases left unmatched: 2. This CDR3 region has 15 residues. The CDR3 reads CASSERSGGTGELFF. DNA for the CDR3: TGTGCCAGCAGTGAACGTAGCGGGGGCACCGGGGAGCTGTTTTTT.

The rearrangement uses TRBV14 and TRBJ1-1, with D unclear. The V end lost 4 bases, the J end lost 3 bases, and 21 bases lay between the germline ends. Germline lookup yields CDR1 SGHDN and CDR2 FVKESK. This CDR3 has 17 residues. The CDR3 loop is CASSPRGWHKEDTEAFF. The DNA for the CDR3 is TGTGCCAGCAGCCCACGAGGGTGGCATAAGGAAGACACTGAAGCTTTCTTT.

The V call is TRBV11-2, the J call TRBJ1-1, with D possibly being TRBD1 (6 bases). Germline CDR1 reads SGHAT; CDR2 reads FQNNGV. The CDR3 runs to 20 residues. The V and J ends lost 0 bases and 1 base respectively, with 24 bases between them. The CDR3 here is CASSLEVIAGAGLGNTEAFF. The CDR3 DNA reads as TGTGCCAGCAGCTTAGAAGTGATTGCGGGGGCCGGTTTGGGGAACACTGAAGCTTTCTTT.

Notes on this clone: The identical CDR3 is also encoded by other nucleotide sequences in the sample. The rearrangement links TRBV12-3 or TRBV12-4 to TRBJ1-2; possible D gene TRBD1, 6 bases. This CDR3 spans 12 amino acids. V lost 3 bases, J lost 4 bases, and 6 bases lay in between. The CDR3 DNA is TGTGCCAGCAGTTTGACAGGCTATGGCTACACCTTC. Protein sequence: CASSLTGYGYTF.

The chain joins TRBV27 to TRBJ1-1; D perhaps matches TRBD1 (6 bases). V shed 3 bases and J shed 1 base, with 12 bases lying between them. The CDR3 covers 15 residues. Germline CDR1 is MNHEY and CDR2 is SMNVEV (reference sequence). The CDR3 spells CASSFFGQRNTEAFF. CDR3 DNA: TGTGCCAGCAGTTTCTTCGGACAGAGGAACACTGAAGCTTTCTTT.

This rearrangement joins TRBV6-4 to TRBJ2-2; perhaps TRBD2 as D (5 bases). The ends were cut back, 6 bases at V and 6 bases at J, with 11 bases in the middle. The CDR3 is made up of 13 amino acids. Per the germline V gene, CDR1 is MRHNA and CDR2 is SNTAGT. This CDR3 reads CASSELGAGELFF. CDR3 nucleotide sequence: TGTGCCAGCAGCGAACTAGGAGCCGGGGAGCTGTTTTTT.

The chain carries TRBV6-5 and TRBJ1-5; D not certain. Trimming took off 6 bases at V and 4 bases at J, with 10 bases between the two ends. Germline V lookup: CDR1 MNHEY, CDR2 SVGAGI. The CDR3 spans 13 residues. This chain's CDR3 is CASRPGFNQPQHF. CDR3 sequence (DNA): TGTGCCAGCAGACCAGGATTTAATCAGCCCCAGCATTTT.

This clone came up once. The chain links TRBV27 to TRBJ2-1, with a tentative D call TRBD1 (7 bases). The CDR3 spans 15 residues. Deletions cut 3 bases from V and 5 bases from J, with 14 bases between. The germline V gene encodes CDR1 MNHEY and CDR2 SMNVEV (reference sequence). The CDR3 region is CASSLGGQFHNEQFF. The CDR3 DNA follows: TGTGCCAGCAGTTTGGGGGGACAGTTTCACAATGAGCAGTTCTTC.

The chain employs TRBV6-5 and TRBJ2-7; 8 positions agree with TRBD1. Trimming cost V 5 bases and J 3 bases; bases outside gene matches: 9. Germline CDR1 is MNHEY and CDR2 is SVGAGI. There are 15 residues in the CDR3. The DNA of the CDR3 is TGTGCCAGCAGTAAGGGACAGGCTGGGTTCTACGAGCAGTACTTC. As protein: CASSKGQAGFYEQYF.

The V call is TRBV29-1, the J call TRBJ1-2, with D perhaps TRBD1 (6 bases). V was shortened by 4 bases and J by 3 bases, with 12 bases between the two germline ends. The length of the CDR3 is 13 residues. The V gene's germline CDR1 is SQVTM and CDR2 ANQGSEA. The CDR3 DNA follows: TGCAGCGTTGCCCTAGGGGGGGACTATGGCTACACCTTC. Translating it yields CSVALGGDYGYTF.

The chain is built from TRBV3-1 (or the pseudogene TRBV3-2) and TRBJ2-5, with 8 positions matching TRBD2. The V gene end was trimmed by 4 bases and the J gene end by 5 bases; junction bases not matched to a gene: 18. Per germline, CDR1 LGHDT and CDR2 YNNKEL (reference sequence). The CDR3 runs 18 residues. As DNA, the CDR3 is TGTGCCAGCAGCCCAGCCGTCTCTTCGGGGGGGCAAGGCGAGACCCAGTACTTC. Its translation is CASSPAVSSGGQGETQYF.

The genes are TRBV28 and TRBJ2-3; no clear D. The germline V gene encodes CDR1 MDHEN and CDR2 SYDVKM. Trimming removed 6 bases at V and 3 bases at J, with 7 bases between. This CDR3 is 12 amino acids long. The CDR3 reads CASRYKTDTQYF. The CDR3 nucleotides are TGTGCCAGCAGGTACAAGACAGATACGCAGTATTTT. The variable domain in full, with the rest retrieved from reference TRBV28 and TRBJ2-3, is DVKVTQSSRYLVKRTGEKVFLECVQDMDHENMFWYRQDPGLGLRLIYFSYDVKMKEKGDIPEGYSVSREKKERFSLILESASTNQTSMYLCASRYKTDTQYFGPGTRLTVL.

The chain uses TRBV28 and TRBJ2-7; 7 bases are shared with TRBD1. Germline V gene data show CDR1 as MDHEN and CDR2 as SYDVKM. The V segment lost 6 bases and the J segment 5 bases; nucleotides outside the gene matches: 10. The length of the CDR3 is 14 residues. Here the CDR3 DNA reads TGTGCCAGCAGCTTAACGACAGGGACAGACGAGCAGTACTTC. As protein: CASSLTTGTDEQYF.

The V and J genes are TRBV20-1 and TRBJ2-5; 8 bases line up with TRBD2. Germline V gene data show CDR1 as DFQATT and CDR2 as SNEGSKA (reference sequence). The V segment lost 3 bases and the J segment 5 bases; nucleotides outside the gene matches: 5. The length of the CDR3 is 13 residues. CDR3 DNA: TGCAGTGCTAGTCGGGGGGGAGGGGAGACCCAGTACTTC. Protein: CSASRGGGETQYF.

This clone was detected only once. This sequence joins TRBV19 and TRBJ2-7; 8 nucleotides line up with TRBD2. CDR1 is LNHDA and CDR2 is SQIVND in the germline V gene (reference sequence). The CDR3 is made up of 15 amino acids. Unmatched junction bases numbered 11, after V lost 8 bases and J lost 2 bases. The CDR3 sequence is CASGMTGLATYEQYF. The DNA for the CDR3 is TGTGCCAGTGGAATGACAGGACTAGCTACCTACGAGCAGTACTTC. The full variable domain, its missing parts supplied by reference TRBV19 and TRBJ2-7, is DGGITQSPKYLFRKEGQNVTLSCEQNLNHDAMYWYRQDPGQGLRLIYYSQIVNDFQKGDIAEGYSVSREKKESFPLTVTSAQKNPTAFYLCASGMTGLATYEQYFGPGTRLTVT.

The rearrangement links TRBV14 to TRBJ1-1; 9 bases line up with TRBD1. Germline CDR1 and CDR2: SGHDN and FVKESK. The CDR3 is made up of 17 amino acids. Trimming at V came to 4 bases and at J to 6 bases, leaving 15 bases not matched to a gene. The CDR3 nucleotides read TGTGCCAGCAGCCCTCTTAAAGGGACAGGGTTTGGGCCTGAAGCTTTCTTT. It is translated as CASSPLKGTGFGPEAFF.